The entry below describes one TCR beta chain. This record belongs to a study of blood T cell repertoires in COVID-19. Study-wide background: Donors in the United States, Italy and Spain gave samples during acute or convalescent COVID-19. PBMCs, B-cell-depleted T cells, or T cells provided the cDNA or gDNA that made up the material.

Assay: immunoSEQ multiplex PCR; the TCRdb copy retains only in-frame clones and omits some. The repertoire has tens of thousands of clones, 91% of them found once; the top ten carry about an eighth. The V gene end was trimmed by 4 bases and the J gene end by 0 bases; junction bases not matched to a gene: 6. Looked up from germline, CDR1 is LGHDT and CDR2 is YNNKEL (reference sequence). The CDR3 spans 17 residues. This rearrangement joins TRBV3-1 (or the pseudogene TRBV3-2) to TRBJ2-4; 10 bases map to TRBD2. This clonotype was obtained from a human donor with active COVID-19. The donor label of this sample is uncertain. Sequenced input: peripheral blood. This CDR3 is CASSRTSGTLAKNIQYF. Written as DNA, the CDR3 is TGTGCCAGCAGCCGGACTAGCGGAACCTTAGCCAAAAACATTCAGTACTTC.